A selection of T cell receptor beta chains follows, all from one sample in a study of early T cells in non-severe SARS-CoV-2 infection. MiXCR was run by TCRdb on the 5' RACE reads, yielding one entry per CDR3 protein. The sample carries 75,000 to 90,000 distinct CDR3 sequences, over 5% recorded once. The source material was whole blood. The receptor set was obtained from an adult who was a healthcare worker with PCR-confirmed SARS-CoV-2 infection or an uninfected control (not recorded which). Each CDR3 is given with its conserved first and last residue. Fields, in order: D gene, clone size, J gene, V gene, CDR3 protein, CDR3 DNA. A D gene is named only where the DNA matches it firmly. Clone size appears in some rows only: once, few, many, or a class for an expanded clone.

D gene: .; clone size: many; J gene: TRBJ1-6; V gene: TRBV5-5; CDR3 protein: CASSLGHDNSPLHF; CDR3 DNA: TGTGCCAGCAGCTTGGGACACGATAATTCACCCCTCCACTTT
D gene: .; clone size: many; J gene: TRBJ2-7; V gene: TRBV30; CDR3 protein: CAWSIACEQYF; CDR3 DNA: TGTGCCTGGTCAATCGCTTGCGAGCAGTACTTC
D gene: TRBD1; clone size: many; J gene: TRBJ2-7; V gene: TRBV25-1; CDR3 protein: CASSESGTGAYEQYF; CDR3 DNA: TGTGCCAGCAGTGAAAGTGGGACAGGGGCCTACGAGCAGTACTTC
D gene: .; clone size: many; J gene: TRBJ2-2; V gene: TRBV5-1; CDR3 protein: CASSPVTNTGELFF; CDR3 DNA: TGCGCCAGCAGCCCCGTAACGAACACCGGGGAGCTGTTTTTT
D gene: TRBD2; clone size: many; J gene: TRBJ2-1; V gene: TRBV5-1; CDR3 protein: CASSAGLAGDNEQFF; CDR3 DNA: TGCGCCAGCAGCGCGGGACTAGCGGGAGACAATGAGCAGTTCTTC
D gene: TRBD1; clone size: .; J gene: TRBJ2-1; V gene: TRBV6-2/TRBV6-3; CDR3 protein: CASSLGQGTTFRFF; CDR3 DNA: TGTGCCAGCAGTTTGGGACAGGGGACAACCTTCAGGTTCTTC
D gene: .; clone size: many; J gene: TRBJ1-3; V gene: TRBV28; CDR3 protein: CASSLTGNTIYF; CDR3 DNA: TGTGCCAGCAGTTTAACTGGAAACACCATATATTTT
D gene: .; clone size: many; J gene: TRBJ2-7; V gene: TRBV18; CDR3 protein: CASSPPSGSGEQYF; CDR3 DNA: TGTGCCAGCTCACCACCGAGCGGTTCGGGGGAGCAGTACTTC
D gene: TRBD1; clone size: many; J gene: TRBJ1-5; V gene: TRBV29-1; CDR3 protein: CSVGTGINQPQHF; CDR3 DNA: TGCAGCGTGGGGACAGGGATTAATCAGCCCCAGCATTTT
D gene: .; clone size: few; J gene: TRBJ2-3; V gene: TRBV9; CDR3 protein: CASSAVPGRADTQYF; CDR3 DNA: TGTGCCAGCAGCGCGGTCCCGGGACGAGCAGATACGCAGTATTTT
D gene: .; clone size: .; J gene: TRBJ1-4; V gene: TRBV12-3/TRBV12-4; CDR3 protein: CASSLGGSVEKLFF; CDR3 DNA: TGTGCCAGCAGTTTGGGGGGCTCAGTCGAAAAACTGTTTTTT
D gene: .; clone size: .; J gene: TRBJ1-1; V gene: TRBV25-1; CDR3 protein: CASSTGVTEAFF; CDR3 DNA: TGTGCCAGCTCCACGGGGGTCACTGAAGCTTTCTTT
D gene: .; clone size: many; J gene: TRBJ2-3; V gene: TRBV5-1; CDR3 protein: CASSSLQEDTQYF; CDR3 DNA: TGCGCCAGCAGCTCTCTACAGGAAGATACGCAGTATTTT
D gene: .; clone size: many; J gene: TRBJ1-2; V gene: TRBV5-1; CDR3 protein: CASSLLSTGSYGYTF; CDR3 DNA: TGCGCCAGCAGCTTGTTGTCAACTGGGTCCTATGGCTACACCTTC
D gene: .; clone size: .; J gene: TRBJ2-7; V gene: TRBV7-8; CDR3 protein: CASSSRGTYEQYF; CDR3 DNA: TGTGCCAGCAGCTCCCGGGGGACCTACGAGCAGTACTTC
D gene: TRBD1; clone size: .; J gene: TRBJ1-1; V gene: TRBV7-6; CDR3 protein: CASSLAGGYTEAFF; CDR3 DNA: TGTGCCAGCAGCTTAGCAGGGGGCTACACTGAAGCTTTCTTT
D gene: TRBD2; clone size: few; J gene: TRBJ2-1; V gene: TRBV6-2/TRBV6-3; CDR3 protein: CASRPGLAAYNEQFF; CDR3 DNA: TGTGCCAGCAGACCGGGACTAGCGGCTTACAATGAGCAGTTCTTC
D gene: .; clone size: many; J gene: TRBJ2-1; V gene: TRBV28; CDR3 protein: CASSFSYEQFF; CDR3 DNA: TGTGCCAGCAGTTTTAGCTATGAGCAGTTCTTC
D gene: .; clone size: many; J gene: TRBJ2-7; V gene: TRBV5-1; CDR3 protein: CASSQTTGYEQYF; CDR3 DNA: TGCGCCAGCAGCCAGACAACAGGGTACGAGCAGTACTTC
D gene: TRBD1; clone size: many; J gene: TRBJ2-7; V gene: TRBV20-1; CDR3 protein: CSASRRDRGPEQYF; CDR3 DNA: TGCAGTGCTAGTCGCCGGGACAGGGGGCCCGAGCAGTACTTC
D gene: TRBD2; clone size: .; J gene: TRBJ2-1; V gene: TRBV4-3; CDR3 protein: CASSQERGTSGSLNINEQFF; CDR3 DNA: TGCGCCAGCAGCCAAGAGAGGGGGACTAGCGGGAGTCTTAATATCAATGAGCAGTTCTTC
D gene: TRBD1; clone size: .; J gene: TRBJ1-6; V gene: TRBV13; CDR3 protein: CASSPVTGDNSPLHF; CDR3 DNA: TGTGCCAGCAGCCCGGTGACAGGGGACAATTCACCCCTCCACTTT
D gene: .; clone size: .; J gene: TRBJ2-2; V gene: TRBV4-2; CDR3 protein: CASSLTARDTGELFF; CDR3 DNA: TGTGCCAGCAGTCTTACTGCGAGGGACACCGGGGAGCTGTTTTTT
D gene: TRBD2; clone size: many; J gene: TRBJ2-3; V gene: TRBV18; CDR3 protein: CASSPRTSGQSTDTQYF; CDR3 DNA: TGTGCCAGCTCACCCAGGACTAGCGGGCAAAGCACAGATACGCAGTATTTT
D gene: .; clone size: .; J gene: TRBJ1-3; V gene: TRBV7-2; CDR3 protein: CASSLNPGAGRNTIYF; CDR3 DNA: TGTGCCAGCAGCTTAAATCCTGGGGCAGGGCGAAACACCATATATTTT
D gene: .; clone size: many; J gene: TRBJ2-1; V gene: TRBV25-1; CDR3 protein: CASTPSGGSYNEQFF; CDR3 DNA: TGTGCCAGCACTCCATCGGGGGGCAGTTACAATGAGCAGTTCTTC
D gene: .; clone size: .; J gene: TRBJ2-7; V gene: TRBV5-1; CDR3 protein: CASSLKGLQTHYEQYF; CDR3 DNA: TGCGCCAGCAGCTTGAAGGGACTCCAGACTCACTACGAGCAGTACTTC
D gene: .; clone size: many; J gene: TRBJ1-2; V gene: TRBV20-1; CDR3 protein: CSASANYGYTF; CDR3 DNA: TGCAGTGCCTCAGCTAACTATGGCTACACCTTC
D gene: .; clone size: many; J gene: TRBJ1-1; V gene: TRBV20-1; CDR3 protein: CSARLEGGGTEAFF; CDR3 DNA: TGCAGTGCCCGGCTGGAGGGAGGTGGCACTGAAGCTTTCTTT
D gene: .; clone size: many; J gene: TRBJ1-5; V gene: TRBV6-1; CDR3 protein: CASSIYYSNQPQHF; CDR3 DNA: TGTGCCAGCAGTATATATTATAGCAATCAGCCCCAGCATTTT
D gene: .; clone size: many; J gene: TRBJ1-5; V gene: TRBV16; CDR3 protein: CASSQQGAGVSNQPQHF; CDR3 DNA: TGTGCCAGCAGCCAACAGGGTGCGGGTGTCAGCAATCAGCCCCAGCATTTT
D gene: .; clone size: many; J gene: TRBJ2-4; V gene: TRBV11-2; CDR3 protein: CASSFAAKNIQYF; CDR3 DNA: TGTGCCAGCAGCTTTGCGGCCAAAAACATTCAGTACTTC
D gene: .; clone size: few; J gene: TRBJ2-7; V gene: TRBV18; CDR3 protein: CASSPVQNEQYF; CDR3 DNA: TGTGCCAGCTCACCGGTCCAGAACGAGCAGTACTTC
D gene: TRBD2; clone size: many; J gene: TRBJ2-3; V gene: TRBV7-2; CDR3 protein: CASSSGGGTDTQYF; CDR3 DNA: TGTGCCAGCAGCTCTGGGGGGGGCACAGATACGCAGTATTTT
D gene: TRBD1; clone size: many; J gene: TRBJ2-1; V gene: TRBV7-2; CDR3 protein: CASSQRQGSSYEQFF; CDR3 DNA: TGTGCCAGCAGCCAGCGACAGGGGAGTAGTTATGAGCAGTTCTTC
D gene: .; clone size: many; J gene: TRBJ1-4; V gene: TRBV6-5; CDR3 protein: CASSYSTSGRSTNEKLFF; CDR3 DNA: TGTGCCAGCAGTTACTCGACGTCCGGTCGATCAACTAATGAAAAACTGTTTTTT